The present entry profiles one T cell receptor beta chain with its context. The antigen it recognizes is unknown. The sample holds no much larger clone one base away, and base qualities are not on file. This entry is derived from a study of low-dose radiotherapy and immunotherapy resistance in tumors (dated 2022 in TCRdb). As for the study more broadly: In Cohort 1, 0.5 Gy per fraction was delivered every 2 weeks, and a total PTV dose of 6.5 Gy was prescribed. Cyclophosphamide 200 mg/m2 was administered intravenously every two weeks, one day before each radiation and immunotherapy administration. Patients were given nivolumab as a 240 mg flat dose every two weeks and ipilimumab at 1 mg/kg every six weeks, with both drugs delivered intravenously. Trial participants were not randomized into treatment groups. Eight patients were included in the translational analysis, namely three from the first dose cohort plus the first five from the second dose cohort. Patients took aspirin 300 mg orally once daily for four cycles, starting on cycle 1 day 1. In Cohort 2, 1 Gy per fraction was delivered every two weeks, for a total of 13 Gy over 26 weeks.

According to the study, the label for this sample's time point signals: after trial treatment. The treatment or condition label corresponds to: LDRT plus nivolumab, ipilimumab, low-dose cyclophosphamide and aspirin (RACIN trial). Donors were enrolled in RACIN, a single-arm phase I dose-escalation trial in which nivolumab, ipilimumab, aspirin, low-dose cyclophosphamide and low-dose radiotherapy were combined. Patients were eligible if they had advanced solid tumors that were TIL-negative. Sequenced on an Illumina HiSeq 2500. First-strand cDNA was synthesized using Superscript III and a set of TRAV- and TRBV-specific primers, so that both TCRalpha and TCRbeta chains were covered. An approximately 20-cycle PCR with Phusion amplified the TCRs, pairing a constant-region primer with the adapter that was attached to the V primers. The isolated mRNA was amplified using the MessageAmp II aRNA Amplification Kit, with in vitro transcription performed for approximately 16 hours at 37 degrees C. The Dynabeads mRNA DIRECT Purification Kit was used to isolate the mRNA for TCR sequencing. Indexed Illumina adapters were added in a second Phusion PCR of around 25 cycles, after which AMPure XP beads were used to purify the products. As for the original processing: Custom Perl scripts pooled TCR sequences encoding the same protein, removed out-of-frame sequences and computed each clonotype's abundance. Any TCR sequence backed by just one read was left out of the analysis. Repertoire metrics included Shannon entropy, Gini index, clonality, richness, and frequency of TCRs shared between repertoires. TCRdb applied fastp at Q25 and MiXCR to the public reads, then kept only in-frame beta chains. Every entry covers one CDR3 protein and lists the most common genes and DNA from its rows. TCRdb, rather than the study authors, made the V and J calls. This sample holds tens of thousands of distinct CDR3 sequences; under 25% were observed only once. The ten largest clonotypes hold 13% of the sample.

The material was PBMCs, obtained after low-dose radiotherapy plus immunotherapy. The clonotype was recovered from a female donor with ovarian cancer.

The encoded CDR3 is CASDRGGTEAFF. The nucleotide sequence is given as TGTGCCAGCGACAGGGGGGGGACTGAAGCTTTCTTT. The rearranged chain carries TRBV6-2 or TRBV6-3 and TRBJ1-1; TRBD1 aligns with 9 central bases. CDR3 length: 12 amino acids, cysteine to phenylalanine. Just CDR3 DNA is preserved here, 36 bases in frame from base 1. CDR1 and CDR2 are read off the germline V gene as MNHEY and SVGEGT. Unmatched junction bases come to 3, with V trimmed by 8 bases and J by 5 bases.